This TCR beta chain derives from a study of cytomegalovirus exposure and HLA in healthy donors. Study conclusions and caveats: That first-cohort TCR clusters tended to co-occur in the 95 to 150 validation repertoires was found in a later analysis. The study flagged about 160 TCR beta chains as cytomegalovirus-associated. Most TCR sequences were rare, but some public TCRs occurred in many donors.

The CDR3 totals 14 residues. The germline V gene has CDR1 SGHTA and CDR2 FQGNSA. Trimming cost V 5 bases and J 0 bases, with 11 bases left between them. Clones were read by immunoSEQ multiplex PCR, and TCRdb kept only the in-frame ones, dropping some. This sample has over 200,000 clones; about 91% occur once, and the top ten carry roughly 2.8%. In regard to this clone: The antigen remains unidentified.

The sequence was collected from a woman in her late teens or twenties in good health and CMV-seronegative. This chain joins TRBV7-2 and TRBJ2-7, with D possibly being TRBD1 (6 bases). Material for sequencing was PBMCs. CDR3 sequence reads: CASSRDRYSYEQYF. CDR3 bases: TGTGCCAGCAGCCGAGACAGGTACTCCTACGAGCAGTACTTC.